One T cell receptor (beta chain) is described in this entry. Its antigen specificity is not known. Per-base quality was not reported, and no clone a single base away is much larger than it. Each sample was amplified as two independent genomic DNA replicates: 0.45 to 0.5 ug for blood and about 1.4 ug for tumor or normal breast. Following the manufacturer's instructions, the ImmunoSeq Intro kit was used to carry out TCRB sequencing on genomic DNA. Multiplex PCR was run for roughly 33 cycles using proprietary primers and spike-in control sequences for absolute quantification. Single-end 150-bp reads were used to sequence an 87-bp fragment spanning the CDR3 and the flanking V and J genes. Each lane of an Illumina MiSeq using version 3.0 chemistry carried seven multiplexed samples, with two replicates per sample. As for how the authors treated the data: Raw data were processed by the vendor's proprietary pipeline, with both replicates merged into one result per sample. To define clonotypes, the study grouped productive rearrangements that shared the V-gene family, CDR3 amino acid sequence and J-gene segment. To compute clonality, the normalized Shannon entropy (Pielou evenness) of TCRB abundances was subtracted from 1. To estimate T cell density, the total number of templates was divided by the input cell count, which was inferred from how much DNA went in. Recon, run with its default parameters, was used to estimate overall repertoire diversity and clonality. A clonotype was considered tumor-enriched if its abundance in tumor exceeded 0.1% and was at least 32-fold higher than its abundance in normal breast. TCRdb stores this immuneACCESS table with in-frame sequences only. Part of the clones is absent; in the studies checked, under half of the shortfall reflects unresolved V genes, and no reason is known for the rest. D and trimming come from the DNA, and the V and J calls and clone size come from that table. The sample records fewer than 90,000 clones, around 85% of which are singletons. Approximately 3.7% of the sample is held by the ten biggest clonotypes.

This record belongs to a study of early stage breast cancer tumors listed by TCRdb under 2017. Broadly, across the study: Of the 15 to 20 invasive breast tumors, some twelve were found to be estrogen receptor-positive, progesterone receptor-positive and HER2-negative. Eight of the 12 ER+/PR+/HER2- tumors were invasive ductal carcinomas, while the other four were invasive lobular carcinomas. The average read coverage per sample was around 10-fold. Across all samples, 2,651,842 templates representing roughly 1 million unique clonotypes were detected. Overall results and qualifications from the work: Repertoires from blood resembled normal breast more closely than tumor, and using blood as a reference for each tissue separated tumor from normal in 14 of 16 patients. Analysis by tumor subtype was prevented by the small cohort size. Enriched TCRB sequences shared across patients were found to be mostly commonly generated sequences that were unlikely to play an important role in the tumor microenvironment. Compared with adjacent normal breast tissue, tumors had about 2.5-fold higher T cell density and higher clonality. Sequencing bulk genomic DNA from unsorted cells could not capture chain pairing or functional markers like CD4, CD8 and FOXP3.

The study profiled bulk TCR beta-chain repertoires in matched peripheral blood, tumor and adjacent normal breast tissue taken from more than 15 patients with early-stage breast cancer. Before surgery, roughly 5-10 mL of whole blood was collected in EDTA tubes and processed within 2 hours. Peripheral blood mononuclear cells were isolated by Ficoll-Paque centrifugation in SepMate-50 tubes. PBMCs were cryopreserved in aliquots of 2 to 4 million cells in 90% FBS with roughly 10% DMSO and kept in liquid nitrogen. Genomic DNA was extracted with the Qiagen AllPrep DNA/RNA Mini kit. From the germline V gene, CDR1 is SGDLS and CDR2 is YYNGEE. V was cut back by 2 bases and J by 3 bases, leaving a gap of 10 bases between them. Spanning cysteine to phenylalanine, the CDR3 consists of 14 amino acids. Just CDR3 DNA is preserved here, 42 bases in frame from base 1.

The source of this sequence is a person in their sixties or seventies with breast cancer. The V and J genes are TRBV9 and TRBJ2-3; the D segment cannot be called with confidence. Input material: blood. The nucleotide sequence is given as TGTGCCAGCAGCGTCCGAGTTGATACAGATACGCAGTATTTT. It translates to CASSVRVDTDTQYF.